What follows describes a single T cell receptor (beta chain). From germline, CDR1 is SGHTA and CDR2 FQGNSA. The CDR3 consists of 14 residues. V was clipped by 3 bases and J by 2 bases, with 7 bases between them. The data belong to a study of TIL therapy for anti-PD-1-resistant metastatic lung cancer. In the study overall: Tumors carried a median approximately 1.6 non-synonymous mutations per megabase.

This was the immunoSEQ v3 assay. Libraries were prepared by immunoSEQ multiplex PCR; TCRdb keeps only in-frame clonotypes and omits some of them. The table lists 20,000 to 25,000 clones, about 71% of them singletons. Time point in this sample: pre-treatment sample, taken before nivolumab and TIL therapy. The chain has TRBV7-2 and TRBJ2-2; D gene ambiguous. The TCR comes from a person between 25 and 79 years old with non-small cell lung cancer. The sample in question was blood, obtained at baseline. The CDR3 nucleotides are TGTGCCAGCAGCTTTAGGGTTAACACCGGGGAGCTGTTTTTT. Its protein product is CASSFRVNTGELFF.